The T cell receptor beta chain under discussion was sequenced for a study of shared clonotypes between healthy human individuals. Germline V gene data show CDR1 as SNHLY and CDR2 as FYNNEI. The V segment lost 1 base and the J segment 7 bases; nucleotides outside the gene matches: 4. The CDR3 has 13 residues. Data came from immunoSEQ multiplex PCR; TCRdb stores just in-frame clones and leaves some out. The sample carries about 1 million clones, 65% to 80% recorded once. This clone has more than one count but fewer than ten. Sequencing was done on a sample of memory CD4+ T cells sorted from blood. Subset: CD45RA-negative fraction. The TCR comes from a young man in good health. The chain employs TRBV2 and TRBJ2-7, with 7 bases lining up with TRBD1. The CDR3 region has the DNA TGTGCCAGCAGTGAAGTGACAGGGTGGGAGCAGTACTTC. The encoded protein is CASSEVTGWEQYF.